These 16 T cell receptor beta chains originate from one sample sequenced in a study of blood T cell repertoires in COVID-19. TCRdb's copy holds only in-frame clones and misses some; the assay was immunoSEQ multiplex PCR. This sample carries under 250,000 clones, around nine tenths of them seen once, and the ten largest clones take over 1.1%. The sequenced sample consisted of peripheral blood. These TCRs come from a man older than 75 with acute or convalescent COVID-19.

The rearrangement links TRBV29-1 to TRBJ2-5, with 11 bases matching TRBD1. The CDR3 totals 15 residues. Germline loops: CDR1 SQVTM, CDR2 ANQGSEA. V was pared by 2 bases and J by 2 bases, with 4 bases of the junction left unmatched. This chain's CDR3 is CSVERTGGGQETQYF. CDR3 DNA sequence: TGCAGCGTTGAACGGACAGGGGGCGGACAAGAGACCCAGTACTTC.

The genes are TRBV28 and TRBJ1-2; 7 bases match TRBD1. This CDR3 has 15 residues. CDR1 is MDHEN and CDR2 is SYDVKM in the germline V gene. In nucleotides, the CDR3 is TGTTACTCCCCTCGGGACAGCCTTCCGGCGAGTGGCTACACCTTC. It yields the protein CYSPRDSLPASGYTF.

The chain links TRBV4-1 to TRBJ2-5, with 10 positions matching TRBD1. Germline V gene lookup returns CDR1 MGHRA and CDR2 YSYEKL. J gave up 1 base and V 4 bases, and 3 bases lay outside the gene matches. The CDR3 is 15 amino acids. The CDR3 sequence is CASSPGQGFQETQYF. For the CDR3, the DNA is TGCGCCAGCAGCCCGGGACAGGGGTTCCAAGAGACCCAGTACTTC.

This chain connects TRBV7-2 to TRBJ2-1, with TRBD1 matching 7 bases. This CDR3 comprises 16 residues. With 5 bases clipped from V and 9 bases from J, the junction kept 16 bases outside the gene matches. Germline CDR1 and CDR2: SGHTA and FQGNSA. The CDR3 sequence: CASSINGDSSTGEQFF. The DNA for the CDR3 is TGTGCCAGCAGCATAAACGGGGACAGCTCTACGGGTGAGCAGTTCTTC. The whole variable domain, filled in from reference TRBV7-2 and TRBJ2-1, reads GAGVSQSPSNKVTEKGKDVELRCDPISGHTALYWYRQSLGQGLEFLIYFQGNSAPDKSGLPSDRFSAERTGGSVSTLTIQRTQQEDSAVYLCASSINGDSSTGEQFFGPGTRLTVL.

The genes are TRBV28 and TRBJ2-7, with 7 positions matching TRBD1. J lost 3 bases, V lost 8 bases, and 4 bases had no gene match. There are 12 residues in the CDR3. Per the germline V gene, CDR1 is MDHEN and CDR2 is SYDVKM. In nucleotides, the CDR3 is TGTGCCAGCCTAGACAGGGACTACGAGCAGTACTTC. Translated: CASLDRDYEQYF.

This clone has only a few counts. V usage is TRBV3-1 (or the pseudogene TRBV3-2) and J usage is TRBJ1-4; a weak D match, TRBD1 (6 bases). This CDR3 is 14 amino acids long. Germline assignment: CDR1 LGHDT and CDR2 YNNKEL (reference sequence). V was clipped by 5 bases and J by 5 bases, with 12 bases between them. CDR3 DNA sequence: TGTGCCAGCAGCTCCAGGGGAACGAATGAAAAACTGTTTTTT. Protein product: CASSSRGTNEKLFF.

This chain links TRBV12-3 or TRBV12-4 with TRBJ1-1, with a weak D call TRBD1 (5 bases). CDR3 length: 11 amino acids. Deletions cut 6 bases from V and 5 bases from J, with 7 bases between. As DNA, the CDR3 is TGTGCCAGCAGGGCAGGGACTGAAGCTTTCTTT. Translation: CASRAGTEAFF.

The chain employs TRBV2 and TRBJ1-2; possibly TRBD1 for D (5 bases). The V gene lost 3 bases and the J gene lost 5 bases, with 10 bases spanning the gap. CDR3 size: 13 residues. Germline V gives CDR1 SNHLY, CDR2 FYNNEI. CDR3 region: CASSEGRGYGYTF. As DNA, the CDR3 is TGTGCCAGCAGTGAGGGCCGGGGGTATGGCTACACCTTC.

The CDR3 loop reads CASSLGFTGNENIQYF. The CDR3 nucleotides read TGTGCCAGCAGCCTGGGATTTACAGGGAATGAAAACATTCAGTACTTC. The chain is built from TRBV5-4 and TRBJ2-4, with D tentatively TRBD1 (6 bases). Trimming removed 4 bases from V and 5 bases from J, with 19 bases in between. CDR3 length equals 16 residues. Germline V gene sequence: CDR1 SGHNT, CDR2 YYREEE (reference sequence).

This chain connects TRBV3-1 (or the pseudogene TRBV3-2) to TRBJ2-1; D is uncertain. Trimming pared 3 bases from V and 0 bases from J, leaving 9 bases between. Germline values: CDR1 LGHDT, CDR2 YNNKEL (reference sequence). This CDR3 contains 15 residues. In DNA, the CDR3 is TGTGCCAGCAGCCAGGCACGCAGCTCCTACAATGAGCAGTTCTTC. Its protein product is CASSQARSSYNEQFF.

This chain uses TRBV6-2 or TRBV6-3 with TRBJ2-1; tentatively, D is TRBD2 (5 bases). V lost 3 bases and J lost 9, with 12 bases in between. The CDR3 is 13 amino acids. Germline CDR1 reads MNHEY; CDR2 reads SVGEGT. The CDR3 protein is CASSYKTNGEQFF. The CDR3 DNA sequence: TGTGCCAGCAGTTATAAGACTAACGGTGAGCAGTTCTTC.

CDR3 sequence (DNA): TGTGCCAGTAGTATGGGACAGGGGGATGGCTACACCTTC. Its translation is CASSMGQGDGYTF. The chain employs TRBV19 and TRBJ1-2; 11 positions match TRBD1. The trim removed 3 bases at V and 6 bases at J, leaving 0 bases unmatched. This CDR3 has 13 amino acids. CDR1 and CDR2 (germline): LNHDA, SQIVND (reference sequence).

This clone showed up just once. The rearrangement uses TRBV2 and TRBJ1-2; 8 bases match TRBD1. The junction had 8 bases not matched to a gene; V was cut back by 6 bases and J by 8 bases. Germline-derived CDR1 and CDR2 are SNHLY and FYNNEI. The CDR3 loop spans 13 amino acids. For the CDR3, the DNA is TGTGCCAGCAGGAAGGACAGGGTGCCCGGCTACACCTTC. Translated: CASRKDRVPGYTF.

The chain uses TRBV18 and TRBJ2-2, with TRBD1 matching over 8 bases. The J segment lost 5 bases and the V segment lost 0 bases, leaving 2 bases of the junction unmatched. The germline gives CDR1 KGHSH, CDR2 LQKENI. The CDR3 consists of 15 residues. The CDR3 nucleotides read TGTGCCAGCTCACCACCCTACAGGGGGACCGGGGAGCTGTTTTTT. Encoded protein: CASSPPYRGTGELFF. Drawing the rest from reference TRBV18 and TRBJ2-2, the complete variable domain is NAGVMQNPRHLVRRRGQEARLRCSPMKGHSHVYWYRQLPEEGLKFMVYLQKENIIDESGMPKERFSAEFPKEGPSILRIQQVVRGDSAAYFCASSPPYRGTGELFFGEGSRLTVL.

V and J are TRBV4-1 and TRBJ1-3; no firm D call. The CDR3 covers 17 residues. Trimming took 0 bases from V and 0 from J, leaving 12 bases between them. From germline, CDR1 is MGHRA and CDR2 YSYEKL. This chain's CDR3 is CASSQDKRHLSGNTIYF. For the CDR3, the DNA is TGCGCCAGCAGCCAAGATAAGAGACACCTCTCTGGAAACACCATATATTTT.

The J gene is TRBJ2-4, the V gene TRBV7-3; weak D call: TRBD1 (6 bases). Germline CDR1 is SGHTA and CDR2 is FQGTGA. The V end was cut by 2 bases, the J end by 4 bases, with 12 bases between. This CDR3 comprises 15 residues. This CDR3 reads CASSLGGTGKNIQYF. CDR3 DNA: TGTGCCAGCAGCTTAGGTGGTACAGGGAAAAACATTCAGTACTTC.